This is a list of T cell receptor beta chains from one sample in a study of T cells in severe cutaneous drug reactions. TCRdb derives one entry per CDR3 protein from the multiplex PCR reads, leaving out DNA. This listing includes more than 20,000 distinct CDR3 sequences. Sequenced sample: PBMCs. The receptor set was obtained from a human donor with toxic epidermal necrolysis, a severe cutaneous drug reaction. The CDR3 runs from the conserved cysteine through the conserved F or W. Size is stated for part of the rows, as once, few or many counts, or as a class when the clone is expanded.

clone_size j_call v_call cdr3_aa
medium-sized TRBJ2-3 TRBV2 CASGSSSTSTDTQYF
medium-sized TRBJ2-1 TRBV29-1 CSVEVCGNRSYNEQFF
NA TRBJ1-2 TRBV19 CASSIRAETRANYGYTF
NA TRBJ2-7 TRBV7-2 CASTSYRATYEQYF
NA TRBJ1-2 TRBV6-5 CASPGQLLFYGYTF
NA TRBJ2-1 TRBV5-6 CARAIGGSLLTYNEQFF
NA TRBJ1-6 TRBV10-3 CATRDRGSYNSPLHF
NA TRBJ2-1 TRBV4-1 CASSHDGLAGTPPNEQFF
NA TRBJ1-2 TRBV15 CATSRVAGSYGYTF
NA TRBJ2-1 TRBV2 CASESLAGGPHNEQFF
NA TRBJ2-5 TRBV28 CASSLPRASSETQYF
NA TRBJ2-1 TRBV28 CASMPGTSYNEQFF
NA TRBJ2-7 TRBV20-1 CSAEKWTGGDEQYF
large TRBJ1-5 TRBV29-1 CSVVTGSYAQHF
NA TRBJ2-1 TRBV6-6 CASSRQGHNEQFF
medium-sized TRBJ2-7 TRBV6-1 CASSLGGDHYEQYF
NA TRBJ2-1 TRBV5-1 CASSVTGGQTGTSHNEQFF
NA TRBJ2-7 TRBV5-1 CASSWGLAGAEDEQYF
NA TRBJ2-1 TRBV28 CASSSDPGLDYNEQFF
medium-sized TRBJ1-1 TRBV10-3 CAIRAKRVPNTEAFF
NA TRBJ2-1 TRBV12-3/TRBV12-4 CASSRSGSSYNEQFF
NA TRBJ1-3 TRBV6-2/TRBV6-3 CASSQQGQGFYSGNTIYF
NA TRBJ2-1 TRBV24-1 CATSDGDRVWNEQFF
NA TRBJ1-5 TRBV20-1 CSASPRLKAGNQPQHF
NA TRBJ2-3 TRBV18 CASSPAGGADTQYF